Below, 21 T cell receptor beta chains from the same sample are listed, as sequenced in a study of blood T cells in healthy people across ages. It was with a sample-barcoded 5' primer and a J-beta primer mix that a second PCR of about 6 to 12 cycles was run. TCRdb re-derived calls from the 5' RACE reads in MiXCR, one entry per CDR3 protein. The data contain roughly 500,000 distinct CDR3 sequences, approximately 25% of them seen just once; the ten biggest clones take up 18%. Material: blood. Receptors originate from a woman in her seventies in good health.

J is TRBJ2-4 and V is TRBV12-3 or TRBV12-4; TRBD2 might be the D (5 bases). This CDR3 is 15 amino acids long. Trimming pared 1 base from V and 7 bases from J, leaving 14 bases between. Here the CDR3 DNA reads TGTGCCAGCAGTTTAGAGGGCGGGCCGGGGAACATTCAGTACTTC. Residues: CASSLEGGPGNIQYF.

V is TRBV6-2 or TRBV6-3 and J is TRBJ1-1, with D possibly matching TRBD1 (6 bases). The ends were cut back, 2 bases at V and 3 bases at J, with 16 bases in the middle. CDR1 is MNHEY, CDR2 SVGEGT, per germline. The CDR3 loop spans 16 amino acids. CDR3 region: CASSYTRRGRDTEAFF. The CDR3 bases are TGTGCCAGCAGTTACACCCGCCGGGGGCGGGACACTGAAGCTTTCTTT.

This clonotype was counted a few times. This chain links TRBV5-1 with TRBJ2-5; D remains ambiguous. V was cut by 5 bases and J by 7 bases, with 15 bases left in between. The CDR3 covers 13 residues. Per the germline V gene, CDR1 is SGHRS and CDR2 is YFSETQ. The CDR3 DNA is TGCGCCAGCAGTCCGGACGGATCAGGGACCCAGTACTTC. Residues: CASSPDGSGTQYF. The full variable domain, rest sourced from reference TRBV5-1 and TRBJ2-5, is KAGVTQTPRYLIKTRGQQVTLSCSPISGHRSVSWYQQTPGQGLQFLFEYFSETQRNKGNFPGRFSGRQFSNSRSEMNVSTLELGDSALYLCASSPDGSGTQYFGPGTRLLVL.

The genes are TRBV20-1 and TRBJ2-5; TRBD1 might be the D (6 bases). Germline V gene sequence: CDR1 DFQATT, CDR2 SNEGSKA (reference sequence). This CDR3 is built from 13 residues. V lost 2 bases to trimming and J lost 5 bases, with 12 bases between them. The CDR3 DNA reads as TGCAGTGCTAGACCAGGACAGCCGGAGACCCAGTACTTC. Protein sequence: CSARPGQPETQYF.

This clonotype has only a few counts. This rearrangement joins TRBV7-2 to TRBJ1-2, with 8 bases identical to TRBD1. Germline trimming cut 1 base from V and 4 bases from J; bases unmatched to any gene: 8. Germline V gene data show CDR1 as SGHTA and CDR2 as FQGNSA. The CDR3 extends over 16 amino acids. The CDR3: CASSLVGTGSSYGYTF. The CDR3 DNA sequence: TGTGCCAGCAGCTTAGTGGGGACAGGATCCTCCTATGGCTACACCTTC. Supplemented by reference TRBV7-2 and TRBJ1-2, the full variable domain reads GAGVSQSPSNKVTEKGKDVELRCDPISGHTALYWYRQSLGQGLEFLIYFQGNSAPDKSGLPSDRFSAERTGGSVSTLTIQRTQQEDSAVYLCASSLVGTGSSYGYTFGSGTRLTVV.

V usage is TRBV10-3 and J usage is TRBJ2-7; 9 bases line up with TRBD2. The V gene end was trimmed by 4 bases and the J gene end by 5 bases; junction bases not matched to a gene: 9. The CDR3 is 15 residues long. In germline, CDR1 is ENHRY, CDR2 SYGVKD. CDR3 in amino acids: CAISASGVPPDEQYF. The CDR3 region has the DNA TGTGCCATCAGTGCTAGCGGGGTCCCTCCTGACGAGCAGTACTTC.

CDR3 region: CASSTLRGSGEQFF. CDR3 in DNA: TGCGCCAGCAGCACCTTACGTGGAAGCGGTGAGCAGTTCTTC. The J gene is TRBJ2-1, the V gene TRBV5-1; perhaps TRBD2 as D (5 bases). There are 14 residues in the CDR3. Trimming stripped 4 bases from V and 9 bases from J, with 17 bases between. The germline V gene has CDR1 SGHRS and CDR2 YFSETQ.

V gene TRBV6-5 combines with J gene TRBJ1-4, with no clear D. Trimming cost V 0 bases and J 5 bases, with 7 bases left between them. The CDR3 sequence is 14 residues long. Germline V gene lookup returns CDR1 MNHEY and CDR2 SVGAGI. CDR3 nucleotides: TGTGCCAGCAGTTACTCGTACCGAAATGAAAAACTGTTTTTT. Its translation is CASSYSYRNEKLFF.

CDR3 in amino acids: CSATAGLAGETQYF. In DNA form, the CDR3 reads TGCAGTGCTACAGCGGGACTAGCGGGGGAGACCCAGTACTTC. The genes are TRBV20-1 and TRBJ2-5; 13 positions match TRBD2. This CDR3 spans 14 amino acids. Germline trimming cut 4 bases from V and 5 bases from J; bases unmatched to any gene: 4. Germline values: CDR1 DFQATT, CDR2 SNEGSKA (reference sequence).

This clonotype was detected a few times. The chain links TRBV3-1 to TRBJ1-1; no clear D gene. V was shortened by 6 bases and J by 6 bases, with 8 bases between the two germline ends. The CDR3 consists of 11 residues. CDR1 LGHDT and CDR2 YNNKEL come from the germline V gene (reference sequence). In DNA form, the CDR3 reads TGTGCCAGCAGAAGGGAGGCTGAAGCTTTCTTT. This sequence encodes CASRREAEAFF. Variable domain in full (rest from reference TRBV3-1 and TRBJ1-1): DTAVSQTPKYLVTQMGNDKSIKCEQNLGHDTMYWYKQDSKKFLKIMFSYNNKELIINETVPNRFSPKSPDKAHLNLHINSLELGDSAVYFCASRREAEAFFGQGTRLTVV.

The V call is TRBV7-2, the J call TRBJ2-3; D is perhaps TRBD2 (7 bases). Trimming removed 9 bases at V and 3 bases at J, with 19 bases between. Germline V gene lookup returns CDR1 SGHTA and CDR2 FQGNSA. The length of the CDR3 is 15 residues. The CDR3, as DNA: TGTGCCAGTCGGAGGGGGGGGGCCGGGACAGATACGCAGTATTTT. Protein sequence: CASRRGGAGTDTQYF.

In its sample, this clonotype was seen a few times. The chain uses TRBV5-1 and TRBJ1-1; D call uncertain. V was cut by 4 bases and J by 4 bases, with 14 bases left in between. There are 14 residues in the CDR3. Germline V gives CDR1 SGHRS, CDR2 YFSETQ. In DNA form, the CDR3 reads TGCGCCAGCAGCGTTTTGGGGATGGGCACTGAAGCTTTCTTT. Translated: CASSVLGMGTEAFF.

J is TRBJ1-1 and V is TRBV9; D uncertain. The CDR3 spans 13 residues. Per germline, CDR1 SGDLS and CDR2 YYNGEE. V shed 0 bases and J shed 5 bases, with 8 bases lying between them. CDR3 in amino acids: CASSVDPGTEAFF. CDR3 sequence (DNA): TGTGCCAGCAGCGTAGACCCGGGGACTGAAGCTTTCTTT.

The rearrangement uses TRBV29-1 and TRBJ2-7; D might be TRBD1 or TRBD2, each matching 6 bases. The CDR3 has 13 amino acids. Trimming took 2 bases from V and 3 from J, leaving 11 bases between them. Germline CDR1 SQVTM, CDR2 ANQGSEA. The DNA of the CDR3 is TGCAGCGTTGAAAACGGGGGCGACTACGAGCAGTACTTC. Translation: CSVENGGDYEQYF.

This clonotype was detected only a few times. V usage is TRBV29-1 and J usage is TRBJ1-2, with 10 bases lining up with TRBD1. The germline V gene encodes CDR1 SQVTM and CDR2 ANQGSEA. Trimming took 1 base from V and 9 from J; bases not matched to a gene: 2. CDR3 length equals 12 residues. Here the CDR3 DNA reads TGCAGCGTTGAAGGACAGGGGGCCCGCTACACCTTC. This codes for CSVEGQGARYTF.

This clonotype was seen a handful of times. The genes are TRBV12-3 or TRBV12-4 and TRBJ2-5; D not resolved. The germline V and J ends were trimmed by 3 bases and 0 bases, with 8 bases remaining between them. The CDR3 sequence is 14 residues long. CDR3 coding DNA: TGTGCCAGCAGTTTTCGAGCGAACCAAGAGACCCAGTACTTC. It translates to CASSFRANQETQYF.

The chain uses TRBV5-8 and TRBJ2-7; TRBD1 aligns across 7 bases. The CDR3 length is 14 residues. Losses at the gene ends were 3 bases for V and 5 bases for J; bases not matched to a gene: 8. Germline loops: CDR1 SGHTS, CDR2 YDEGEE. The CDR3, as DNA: TGTGCCAGCAGCTCTCGACAGGGTAAGGACGAGCAGTACTTC. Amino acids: CASSSRQGKDEQYF.

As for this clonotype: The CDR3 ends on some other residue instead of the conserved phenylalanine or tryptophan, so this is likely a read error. In DNA form, the CDR3 reads TGTGCCAGCAGCCGCCACAGGGGGCAGGGGGGTGAAGCTTTCCTT. Translation gives CASSRHRGQGGEAFL. The chain recombines TRBV7-2 with TRBJ1-1; TRBD1 agrees at 9 bases. Per the germline V gene, CDR1 is SGHTA and CDR2 is FQGNSA. The ends lost 5 bases at V and 7 bases at J; junction bases unmatched: 11. This CDR3 contains 15 residues.

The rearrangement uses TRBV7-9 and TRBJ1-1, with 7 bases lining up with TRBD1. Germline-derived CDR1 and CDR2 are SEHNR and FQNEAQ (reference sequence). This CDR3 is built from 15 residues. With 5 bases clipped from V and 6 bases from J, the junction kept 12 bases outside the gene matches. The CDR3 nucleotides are TGTGCCAGCAGCCCGGTAGGGGGCGTGGACTCTGAAGCTTTCTTT. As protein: CASSPVGGVDSEAFF.

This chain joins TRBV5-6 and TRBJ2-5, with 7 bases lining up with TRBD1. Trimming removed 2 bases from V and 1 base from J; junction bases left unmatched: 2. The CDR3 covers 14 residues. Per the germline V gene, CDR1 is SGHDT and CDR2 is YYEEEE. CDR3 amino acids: CASSFRQGQETQYF. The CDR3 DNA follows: TGTGCCAGCAGCTTTCGACAGGGCCAAGAGACCCAGTACTTC.

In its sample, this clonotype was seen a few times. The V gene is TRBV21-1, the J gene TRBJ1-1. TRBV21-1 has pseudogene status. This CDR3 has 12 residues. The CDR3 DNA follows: TGTGCCAGCAGCGAGGAGAACACTGAAGCTTTCTTT. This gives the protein CASSEENTEAFF.